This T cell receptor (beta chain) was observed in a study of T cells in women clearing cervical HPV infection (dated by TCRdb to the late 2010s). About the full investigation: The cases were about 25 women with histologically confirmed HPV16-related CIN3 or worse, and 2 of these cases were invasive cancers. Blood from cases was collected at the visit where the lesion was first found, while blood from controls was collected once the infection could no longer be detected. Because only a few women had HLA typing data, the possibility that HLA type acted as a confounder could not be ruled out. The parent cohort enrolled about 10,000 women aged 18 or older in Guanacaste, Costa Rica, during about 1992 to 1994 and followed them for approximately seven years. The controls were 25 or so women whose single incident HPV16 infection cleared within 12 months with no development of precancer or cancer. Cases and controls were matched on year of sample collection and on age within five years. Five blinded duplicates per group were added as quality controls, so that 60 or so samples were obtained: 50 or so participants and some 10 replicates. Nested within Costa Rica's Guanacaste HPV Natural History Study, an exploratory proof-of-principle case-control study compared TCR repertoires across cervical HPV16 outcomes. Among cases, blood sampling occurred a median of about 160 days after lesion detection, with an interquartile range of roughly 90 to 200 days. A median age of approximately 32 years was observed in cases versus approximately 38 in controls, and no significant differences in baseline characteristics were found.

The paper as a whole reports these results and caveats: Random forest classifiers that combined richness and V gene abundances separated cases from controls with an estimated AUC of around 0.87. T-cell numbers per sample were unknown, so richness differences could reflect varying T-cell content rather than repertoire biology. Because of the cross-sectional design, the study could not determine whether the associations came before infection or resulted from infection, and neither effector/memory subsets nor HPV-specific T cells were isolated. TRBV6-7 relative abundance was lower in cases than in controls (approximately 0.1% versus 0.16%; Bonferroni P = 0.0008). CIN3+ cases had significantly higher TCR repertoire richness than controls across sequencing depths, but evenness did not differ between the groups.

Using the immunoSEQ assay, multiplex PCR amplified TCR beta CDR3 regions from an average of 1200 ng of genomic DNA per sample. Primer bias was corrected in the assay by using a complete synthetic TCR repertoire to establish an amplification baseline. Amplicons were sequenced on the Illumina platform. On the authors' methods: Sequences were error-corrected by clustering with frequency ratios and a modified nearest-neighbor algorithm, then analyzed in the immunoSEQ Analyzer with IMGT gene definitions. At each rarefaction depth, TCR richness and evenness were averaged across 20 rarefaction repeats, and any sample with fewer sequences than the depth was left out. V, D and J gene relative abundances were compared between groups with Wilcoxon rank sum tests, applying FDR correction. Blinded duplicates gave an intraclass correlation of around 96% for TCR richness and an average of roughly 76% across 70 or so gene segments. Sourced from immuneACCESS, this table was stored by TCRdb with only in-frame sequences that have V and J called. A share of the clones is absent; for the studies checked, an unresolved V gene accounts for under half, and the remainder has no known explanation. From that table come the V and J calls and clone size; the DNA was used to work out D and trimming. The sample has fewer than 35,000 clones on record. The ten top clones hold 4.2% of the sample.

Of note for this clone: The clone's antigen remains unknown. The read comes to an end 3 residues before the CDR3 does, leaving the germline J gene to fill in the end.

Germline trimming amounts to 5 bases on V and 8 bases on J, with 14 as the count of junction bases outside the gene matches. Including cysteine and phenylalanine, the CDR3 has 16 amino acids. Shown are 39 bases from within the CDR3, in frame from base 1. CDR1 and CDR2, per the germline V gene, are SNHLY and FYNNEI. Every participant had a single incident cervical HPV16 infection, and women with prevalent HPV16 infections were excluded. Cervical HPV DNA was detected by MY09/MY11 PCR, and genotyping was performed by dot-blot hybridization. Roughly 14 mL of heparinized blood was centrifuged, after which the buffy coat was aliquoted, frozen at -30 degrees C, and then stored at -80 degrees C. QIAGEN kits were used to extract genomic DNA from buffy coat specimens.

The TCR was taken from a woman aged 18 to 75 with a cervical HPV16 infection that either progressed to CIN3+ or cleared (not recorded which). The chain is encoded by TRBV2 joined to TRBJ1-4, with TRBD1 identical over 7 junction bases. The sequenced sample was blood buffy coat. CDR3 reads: CASSRDSRVVREKLFF. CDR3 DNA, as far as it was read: TGTGCCAGCAGTCGGGACAGCCGGGTGGTTAGGGAAAAA.